The sequence of this T cell receptor beta chain was determined in a study of control samples from healthy donors and cancer patients. With 8 bases clipped from V and 0 bases from J, the junction kept 16 bases outside the gene matches. This CDR3 has 18 amino acids. Germline CDR1 and CDR2: SNHLY and FYNNEI. Here immunoSEQ multiplex PCR was the method, and the copy in TCRdb shows in-frame clones only, minus some. The data hold more than 95,000 clones, with roughly 92% observed a single time. What was sequenced was blood. The TCR comes from a man aged 25-45 years in good health. The chain links TRBV2 to TRBJ2-3, with 8 positions matching TRBD2. The CDR3, as DNA: TGTGCCAGCCCGGTGGGTATAGCGGGGCTGACTAGCACAGATACGCAGTATTTT. As protein: CASPVGIAGLTSTDTQYF.